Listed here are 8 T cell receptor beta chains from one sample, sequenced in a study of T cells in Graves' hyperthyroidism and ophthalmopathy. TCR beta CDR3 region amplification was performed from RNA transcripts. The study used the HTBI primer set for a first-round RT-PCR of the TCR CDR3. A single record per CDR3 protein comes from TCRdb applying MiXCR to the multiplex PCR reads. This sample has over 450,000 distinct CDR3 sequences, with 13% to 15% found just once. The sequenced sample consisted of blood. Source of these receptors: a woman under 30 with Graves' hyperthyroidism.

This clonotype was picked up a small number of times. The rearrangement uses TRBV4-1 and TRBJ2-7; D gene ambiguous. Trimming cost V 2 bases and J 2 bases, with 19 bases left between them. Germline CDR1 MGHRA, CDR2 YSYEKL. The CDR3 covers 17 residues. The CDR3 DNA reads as TGCGCCAGCAGCCAACCTGTGGGTACGGGCGGAACCTACGAGCAGTACTTC. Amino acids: CASSQPVGTGGTYEQYF.

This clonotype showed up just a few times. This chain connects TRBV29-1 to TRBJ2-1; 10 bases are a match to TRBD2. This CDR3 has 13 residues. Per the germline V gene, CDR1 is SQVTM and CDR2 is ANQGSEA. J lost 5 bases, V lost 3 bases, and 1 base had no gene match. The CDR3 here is CSVDGTSDNEQFF. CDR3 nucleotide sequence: TGCAGCGTTGACGGGACTAGCGACAATGAGCAGTTCTTC.

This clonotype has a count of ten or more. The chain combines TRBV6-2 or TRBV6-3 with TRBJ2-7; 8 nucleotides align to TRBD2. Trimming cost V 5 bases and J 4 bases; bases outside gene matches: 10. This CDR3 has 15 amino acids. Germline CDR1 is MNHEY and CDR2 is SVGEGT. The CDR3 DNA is TGTGCCAGCAGTCTAGCGAGCGGGAGCCCATACGAGCAGTACTTC. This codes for CASSLASGSPYEQYF.

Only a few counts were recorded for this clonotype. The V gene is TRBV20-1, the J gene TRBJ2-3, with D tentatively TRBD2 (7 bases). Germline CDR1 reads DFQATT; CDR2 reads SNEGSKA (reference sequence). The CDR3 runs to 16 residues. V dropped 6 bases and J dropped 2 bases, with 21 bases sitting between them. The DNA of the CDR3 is TGCAGTGCCCCTCAGGGGTCTAGCGGTTTCACAGATACGCAGTATTTT. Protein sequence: CSAPQGSSGFTDTQYF.

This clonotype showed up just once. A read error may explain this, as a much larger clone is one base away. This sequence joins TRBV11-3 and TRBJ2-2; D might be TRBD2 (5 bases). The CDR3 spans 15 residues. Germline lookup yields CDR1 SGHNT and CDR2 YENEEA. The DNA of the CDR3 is TGTGCCGGCAGCTTAGGCGGACTTCTCACCGGGGAGCTGTTTTTT. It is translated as CAGSLGGLLTGELFF.

In DNA form, the CDR3 reads TGTGCCAGCAGCCGGACTAGCGGGAGAAACAATGAGCAGTTCTTC. Translated, it gives CASSRTSGRNNEQFF. The V gene is TRBV7-2, the J gene TRBJ2-1; 13 bases align to TRBD2. V shed 5 bases, J shed 5 bases, and the junction held 3 bases outside the gene matches. Germline assignment: CDR1 SGHTA and CDR2 FQGNSA. This CDR3 spans 15 amino acids.

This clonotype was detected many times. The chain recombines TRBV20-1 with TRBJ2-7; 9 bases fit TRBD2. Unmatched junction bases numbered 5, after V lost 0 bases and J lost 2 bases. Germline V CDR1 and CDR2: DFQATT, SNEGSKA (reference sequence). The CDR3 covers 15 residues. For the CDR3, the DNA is TGCAGTGCTAGAGATCACGGCGGGAGGGCCTACGAGCAGTACTTC. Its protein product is CSARDHGGRAYEQYF.

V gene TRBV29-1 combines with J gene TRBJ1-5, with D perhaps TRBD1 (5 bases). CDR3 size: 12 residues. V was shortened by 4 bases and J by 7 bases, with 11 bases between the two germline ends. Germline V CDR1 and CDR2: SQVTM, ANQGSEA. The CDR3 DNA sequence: TGCAGCGTTGGGGGGATGGGGCAGCCCCAGCATTTT. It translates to CSVGGMGQPQHF.